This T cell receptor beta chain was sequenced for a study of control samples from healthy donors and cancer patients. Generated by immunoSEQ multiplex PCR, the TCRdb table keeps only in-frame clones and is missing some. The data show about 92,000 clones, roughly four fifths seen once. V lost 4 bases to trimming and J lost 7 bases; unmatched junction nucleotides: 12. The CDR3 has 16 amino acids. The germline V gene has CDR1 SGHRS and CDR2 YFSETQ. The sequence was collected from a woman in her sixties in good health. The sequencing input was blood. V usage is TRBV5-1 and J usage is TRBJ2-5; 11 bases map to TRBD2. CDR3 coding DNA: TGCGCCAGCAGCCCAGGACTAGCGGGTCTAGAGGGGACCCAGTACTTC. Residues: CASSPGLAGLEGTQYF.